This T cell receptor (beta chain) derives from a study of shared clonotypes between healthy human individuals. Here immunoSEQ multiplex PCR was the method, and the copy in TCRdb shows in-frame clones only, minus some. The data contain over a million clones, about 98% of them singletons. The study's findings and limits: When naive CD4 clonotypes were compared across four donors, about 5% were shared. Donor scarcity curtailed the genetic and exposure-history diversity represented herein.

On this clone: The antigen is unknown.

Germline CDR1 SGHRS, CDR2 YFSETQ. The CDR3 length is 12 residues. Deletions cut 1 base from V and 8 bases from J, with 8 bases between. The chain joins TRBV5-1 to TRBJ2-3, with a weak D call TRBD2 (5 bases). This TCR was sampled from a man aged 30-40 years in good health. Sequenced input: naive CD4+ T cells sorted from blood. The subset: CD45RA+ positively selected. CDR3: CASSLRESTQYF. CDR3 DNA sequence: TGCGCCAGCAGCTTGCGGGAATCTACGCAGTATTTT.